These 4 T cell receptor beta chains were sequenced from one sample in a study of T cell changes during pregnancy in multiple sclerosis. Libraries were prepared by immunoSEQ multiplex PCR; TCRdb keeps only in-frame clonotypes and omits some of them. The data show about 100,000 clones, 75% to 95% seen once. The sample consisted of peripheral blood, taken in the second trimester of pregnancy. Every receptor here comes from a female donor in good health, enrolled as a control in a pregnancy study.

The chain employs TRBV10-3 and TRBJ1-2; possible D gene TRBD1, 6 bases. The CDR3 covers 13 residues. The germline V gene has CDR1 ENHRY and CDR2 SYGVKD. The V gene lost 10 bases and the J gene lost 1 base, with 13 bases spanning the gap. In nucleotides, the CDR3 is TGTGCCACAAAAGCCAGGGGTAACTATGGCTACACCTTC. This gives the protein CATKARGNYGYTF.

This chain connects TRBV11-3 to TRBJ1-1; unclear D gene. In germline, CDR1 is SGHNT, CDR2 YENEEA. This CDR3 is built from 13 residues. Trimming shortened V by 6 bases and J by 2 bases, and 10 bases separated the two germline ends. The CDR3 region is CASSKETNTEAFF. The CDR3, as DNA: TGTGCCAGCAGTAAGGAGACCAACACTGAAGCTTTCTTT.

The rearrangement joins TRBV14 to TRBJ2-1, with 12 bases identical to TRBD2. Germline-derived CDR1 and CDR2 are SGHDN and FVKESK. After removal of 5 bases from V and 10 bases from J, the junction contained 9 bases not matched to a gene. The CDR3 is 15 amino acids. CDR3 nucleotide sequence: TGTGCCAGCAGCTCGACTAGCGGGAGCACTTTAGAGCAGTTCTTC. This sequence encodes CASSSTSGSTLEQFF.

The V and J genes are TRBV28 and TRBJ1-5; D is ambiguous. Looked up from germline, CDR1 is MDHEN and CDR2 is SYDVKM. CDR3 size: 14 residues. Trimming removed 3 bases from V and 3 bases from J, with 9 bases in between. In DNA form, the CDR3 reads TGTGCCAGCAGTTTTGGAGTGGCCAATCAGCCCCAGCATTTT. Residues: CASSFGVANQPQHF.